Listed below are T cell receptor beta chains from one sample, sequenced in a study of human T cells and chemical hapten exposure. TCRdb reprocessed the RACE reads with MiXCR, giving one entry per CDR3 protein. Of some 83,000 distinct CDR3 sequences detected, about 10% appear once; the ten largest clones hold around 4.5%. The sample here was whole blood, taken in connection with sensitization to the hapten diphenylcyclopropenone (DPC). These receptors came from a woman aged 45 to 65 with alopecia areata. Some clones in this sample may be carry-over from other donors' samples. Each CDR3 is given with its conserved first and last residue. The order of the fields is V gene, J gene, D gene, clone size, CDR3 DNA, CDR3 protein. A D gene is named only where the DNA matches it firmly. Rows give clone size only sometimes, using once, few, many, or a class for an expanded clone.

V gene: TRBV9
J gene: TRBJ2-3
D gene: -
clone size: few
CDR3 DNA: TGTGCCAGCAGCGTAGGTGGGGGCTTTAGCACAGATACGCAGTATTTT
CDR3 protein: CASSVGGGFSTDTQYF

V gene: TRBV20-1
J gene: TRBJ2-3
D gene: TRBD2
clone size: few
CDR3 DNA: TGCAGTGCTAGACGTCTAACTAGCGGTGACACAGATACGCAGTATTTT
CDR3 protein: CSARRLTSGDTDTQYF

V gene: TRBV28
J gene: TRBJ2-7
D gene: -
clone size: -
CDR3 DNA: TGTGCCAGCTCATCTCCCGGGACCACTACTTACGAGCAGTACTTC
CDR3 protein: CASSSPGTTTYEQYF

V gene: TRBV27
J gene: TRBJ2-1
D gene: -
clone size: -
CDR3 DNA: TGTGCCAGCAGTTTATCCGCCAGGAATGAGCAGTTCTTC
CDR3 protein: CASSLSARNEQFF

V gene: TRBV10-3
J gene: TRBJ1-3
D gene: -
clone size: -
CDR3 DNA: TGTGCCATCAGTGACACTGGAAACACCATATATTTT
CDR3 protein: CAISDTGNTIYF

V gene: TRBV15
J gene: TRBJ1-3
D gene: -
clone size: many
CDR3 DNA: TGTGCCACCAGCAGAGATAGGTACTTTGGAAACACCATATATTTT
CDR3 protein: CATSRDRYFGNTIYF

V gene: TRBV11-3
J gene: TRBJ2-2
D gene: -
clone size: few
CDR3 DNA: TGTGCCAGCAGCTTAGCGATCACCGGGGAGCTGTTTTTT
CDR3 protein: CASSLAITGELFF

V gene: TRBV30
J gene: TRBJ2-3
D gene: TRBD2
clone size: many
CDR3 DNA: TGTGCCTGTCGACTAGCGGGGCGCACAGATACGCAGTATTTT
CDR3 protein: CACRLAGRTDTQYF

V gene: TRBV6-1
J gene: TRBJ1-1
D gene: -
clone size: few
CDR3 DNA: TGTGCCAGCAGTGAGCGGCAGATGAACACTGAAGCTTTCTTT
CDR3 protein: CASSERQMNTEAFF

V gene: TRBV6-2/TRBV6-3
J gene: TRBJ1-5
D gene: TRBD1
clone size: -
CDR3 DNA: TGTGCCAGCAGTCCCCACGGACAGGGGGATAATCAGCCCCAGCATTTT
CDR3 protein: CASSPHGQGDNQPQHF

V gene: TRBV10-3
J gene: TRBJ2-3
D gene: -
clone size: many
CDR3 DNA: TGTGCCATCAGTGAGTCGACCGAGGCTAGCACAGATACGCAGTATTTT
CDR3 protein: CAISESTEASTDTQYF

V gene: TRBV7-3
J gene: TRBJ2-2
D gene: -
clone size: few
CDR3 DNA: TGTGCCAGCAGCTCCGAAAGACACGGGGGGAACACCGGGGAGCTGTTTTTT
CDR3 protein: CASSSERHGGNTGELFF

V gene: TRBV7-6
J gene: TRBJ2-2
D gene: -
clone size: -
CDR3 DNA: TGTGCCAGCAGCTTAGGAGGCAGACTGACCACCGGGGAGCTGTTTTTT
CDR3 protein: CASSLGGRLTTGELFF

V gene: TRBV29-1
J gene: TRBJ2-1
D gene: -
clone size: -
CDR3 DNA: TGCAGCGTACCCTGGGGCGAATCACCCTACAATGAGCAGTTCTTC
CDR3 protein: CSVPWGESPYNEQFF

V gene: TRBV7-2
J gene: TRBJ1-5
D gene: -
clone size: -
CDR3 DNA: TGTGCCAGCAGCCTCAGAGTATCCAATCAGCCCCAGCATTTT
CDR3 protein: CASSLRVSNQPQHF

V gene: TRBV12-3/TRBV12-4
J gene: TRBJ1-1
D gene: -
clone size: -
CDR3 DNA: TGTGCCAGCAGTCCCCAACCCCTGGACAGTGAAGCTTTCTTT
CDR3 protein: CASSPQPLDSEAFF

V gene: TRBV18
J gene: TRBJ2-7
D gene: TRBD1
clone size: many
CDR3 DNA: TGTGCCAGCTCACCGTTGGGACAGGGGGCTCGGTACGAGCAGTACTTC
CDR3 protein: CASSPLGQGARYEQYF

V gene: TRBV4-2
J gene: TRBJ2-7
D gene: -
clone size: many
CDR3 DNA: TGTGCCAGCAGCCATATCTACAGGGACACCTACGAGCAGTACTTC
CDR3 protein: CASSHIYRDTYEQYF

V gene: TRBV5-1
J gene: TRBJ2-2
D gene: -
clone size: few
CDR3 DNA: TGCGCCAGCAGCTTGGATCCAGCAGCCAACACCGGGGAGCTGTTTTTT
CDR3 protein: CASSLDPAANTGELFF

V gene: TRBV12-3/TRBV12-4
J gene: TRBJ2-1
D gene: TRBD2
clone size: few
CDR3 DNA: TGTGCCAGCACTTTAGGTCCAGCGGGAGTGTCCTACAATGAGCAGTTCTTC
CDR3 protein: CASTLGPAGVSYNEQFF

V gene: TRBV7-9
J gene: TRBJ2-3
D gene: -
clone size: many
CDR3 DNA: TGTGCCAGCAGCCCCAGAAGGGCAGGGGCCTACACAGATACGCAGTATTTT
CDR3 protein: CASSPRRAGAYTDTQYF

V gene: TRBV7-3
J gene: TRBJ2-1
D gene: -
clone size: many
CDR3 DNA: TGTGCCAGCAGCCCACCGGGGGCGGGAAATGAGCAGTTCTTC
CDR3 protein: CASSPPGAGNEQFF

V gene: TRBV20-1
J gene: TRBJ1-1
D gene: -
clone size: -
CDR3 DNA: TGCAGTGCTGTAAACCTCCAGGAGTCACGTTATTCGAACACTGAAGCTTTCTTT
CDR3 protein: CSAVNLQESRYSNTEAFF

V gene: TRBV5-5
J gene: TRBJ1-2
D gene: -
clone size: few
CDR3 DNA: TGTGCCAGCAGCTTGGCCGTTTCCGGTTCCTCCTATGGCTACACCTTC
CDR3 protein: CASSLAVSGSSYGYTF

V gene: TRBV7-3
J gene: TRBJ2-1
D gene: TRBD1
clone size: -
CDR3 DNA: TGTGCCAGCAGCACCCAGGGGGCTTTCTACAATGAGCAGTTCTTC
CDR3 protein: CASSTQGAFYNEQFF

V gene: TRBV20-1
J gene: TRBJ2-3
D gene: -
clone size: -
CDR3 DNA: TGCAGTGCTAGACCTGTGACAGATACGCAGTATTTT
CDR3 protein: CSARPVTDTQYF

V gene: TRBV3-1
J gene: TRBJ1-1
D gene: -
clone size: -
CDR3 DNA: TGTGCCAGCAATGATGCGAACACTGAAGCTTTCTTT
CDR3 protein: CASNDANTEAFF

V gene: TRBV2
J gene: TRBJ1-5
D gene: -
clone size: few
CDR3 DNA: TGTGCCAGCAGTGAGGACGCGGGGCCTAGCAATCAGCCCCAGCATTTT
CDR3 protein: CASSEDAGPSNQPQHF

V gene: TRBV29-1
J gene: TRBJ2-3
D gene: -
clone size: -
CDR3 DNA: TGCAGCGTTGTAACGGGGGCGACAGATACGCAGTATTTT
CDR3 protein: CSVVTGATDTQYF

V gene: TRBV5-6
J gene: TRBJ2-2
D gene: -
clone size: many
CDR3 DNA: TGTGCCAGCAGCTTAATACAGGGAGACACCGGGGAGCTGTTTTTT
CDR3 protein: CASSLIQGDTGELFF

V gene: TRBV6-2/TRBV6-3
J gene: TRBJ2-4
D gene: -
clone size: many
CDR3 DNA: TGTGCCAGCATGGTCACGCTAGCCAAAAACATTCAGTACTTC
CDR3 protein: CASMVTLAKNIQYF

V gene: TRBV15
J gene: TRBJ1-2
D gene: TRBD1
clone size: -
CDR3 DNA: TGTGCCACCAGCTGGGGACAGGAACCCTATGGCTACACCTTC
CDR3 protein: CATSWGQEPYGYTF

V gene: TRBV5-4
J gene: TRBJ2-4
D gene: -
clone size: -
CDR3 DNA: TGTGCCAGCAGCCTTACAGCGGAGTTAGCCAAAAACATTCAGGACTTC
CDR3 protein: CASSLTAELAKNIQDF

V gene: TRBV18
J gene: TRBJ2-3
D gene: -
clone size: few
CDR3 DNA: TGTGCCAGCTCACCACCCCCAACTAGCACAGATACGCAGTATTTT
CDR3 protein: CASSPPPTSTDTQYF

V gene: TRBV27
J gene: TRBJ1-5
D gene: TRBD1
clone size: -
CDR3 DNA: TGTGCCAGCAGCTCGCAGGGGGCGCGGAAGCCCCAGCATTTT
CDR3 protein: CASSSQGARKPQHF

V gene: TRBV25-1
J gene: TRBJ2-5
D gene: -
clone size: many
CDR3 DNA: TGTGCCAGCAGTGAATTTAGGGCAGAAGAGACCCAGTACTTC
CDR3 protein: CASSEFRAEETQYF

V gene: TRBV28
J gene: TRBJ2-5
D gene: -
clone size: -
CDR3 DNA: TGTGCCAGCAGCCCTGGACCCCAGCAAGAGACCCAGTACTTC
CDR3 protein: CASSPGPQQETQYF

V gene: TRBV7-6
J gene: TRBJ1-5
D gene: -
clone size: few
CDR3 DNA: TGTGCCAGCAGCATCCGACAAAATCAGCCCCAGCATTTT
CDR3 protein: CASSIRQNQPQHF

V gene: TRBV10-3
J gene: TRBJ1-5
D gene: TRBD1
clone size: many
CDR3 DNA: TGTGCCATCAGTGCGGGACAGGGTTATTTCAATCAGCCCCAGCATTTT
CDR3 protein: CAISAGQGYFNQPQHF

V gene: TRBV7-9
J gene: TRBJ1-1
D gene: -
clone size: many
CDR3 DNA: TGTGCCAGCAGCTCCGGCCAGGGGCGCGGCACTGAAGCTTTCTTT
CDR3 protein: CASSSGQGRGTEAFF

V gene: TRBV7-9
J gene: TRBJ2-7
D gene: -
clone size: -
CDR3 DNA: TGTGCCAGCAGCTTAGTGATGCAGATCAGCTCCTACGAGCAGTACTTC
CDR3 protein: CASSLVMQISSYEQYF

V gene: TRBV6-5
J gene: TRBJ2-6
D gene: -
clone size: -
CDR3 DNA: TGTGCCAGCAGTTACTCGAGGAGTTCTGGGGCCAACGTCCTGACTTTC
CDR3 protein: CASSYSRSSGANVLTF

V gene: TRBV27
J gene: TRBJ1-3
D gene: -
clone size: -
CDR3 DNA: TGTGCCAGCAGTTTATCATCGGGGACTGGAAACACCATATATTTT
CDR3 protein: CASSLSSGTGNTIYF

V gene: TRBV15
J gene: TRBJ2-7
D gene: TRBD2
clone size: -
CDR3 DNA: TGTGCCACCAGCAGTCCTAGCGGGAGAGGCGAGCAGTACTTC
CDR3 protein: CATSSPSGRGEQYF